The TCR beta chain under discussion was sequenced for a study of cytomegalovirus exposure and HLA in healthy donors. General study points: Most observed TCR sequences were rare, whereas some public TCRs were detected in many donors. Reports credit the classifier with highly specific, highly sensitive diagnosis of cytomegalovirus status. TCR beta sequences reportedly predicted the HLA-A and HLA-B alleles of most subjects accurately.

13 Jbeta primers and 60 Vbeta primers were used for the PCR. Profiled with immunoSEQ multiplex PCR; TCRdb holds only in-frame clones, not every one. This table has under 150,000 clones, approximately 85% appearing once. Germline CDR1 and CDR2: SGHTA and FQGTGA. With 5 bases clipped from V and 6 bases from J, the junction kept 7 bases outside the gene matches. The CDR3 contains 13 residues. Concerning this clone: The target antigen is unknown.

This clonotype originated in a boy younger than 18 in good health and CMV-seronegative. V usage is TRBV7-3 and J usage is TRBJ2-7, with TRBD2 matching over 7 bases. The sample was PBMCs. As DNA, the CDR3 is TGTGCCAGCAGCGTCAGCGGGATGGGCGAGCAGTACTTC. It yields the protein CASSVSGMGEQYF.